Sequencing of this TCR beta chain was carried out in a study of T-cell reconstitution after alpha-beta-depleted transplantation in children. Unique molecular identifiers were incorporated when the TCRbeta library was constructed. TCRdb re-called the PCR reads with MiXCR, one entry per CDR3 protein. In the table there are roughly 590,000 distinct CDR3 sequences, approximately 17% of which are singletons. The CDR3 has 19 residues. Losses at the gene ends were 3 bases for V and 3 bases for J; bases not matched to a gene: 9. Looked up from germline, CDR1 is WSHSY and CDR2 is SAAADI. This clonotype was found a few times.

This TCR derives from a human donor who donated a stem cell graft to a child with acute myeloid leukemia. V gene TRBV10-2 combines with J gene TRBJ1-6; 12 bases match TRBD1. The starting material was PBMCs from the stem cell graft donor, obtained from the stem cell graft. This CDR3 is CASSDGTGTGGIYNSPLHF. The CDR3 nucleotides are TGCGCCAGCAGTGATGGGACCGGGACAGGGGGCATCTATAATTCACCCCTCCACTTT.